Below, one T cell receptor (beta chain) is given with its context. What it binds is not known. Study processing details: A classifier of distant metastasis in papillary thyroid cancer was built from CDR3 differences (across clinicopathological groups). With MiXCR, TCRdb reprocessed the PCR reads. The V and J calls follow TCRdb's processing rather than the paper's. This sample has about 38,000 clones, with roughly 28% found just once. This sample is drawn from a study of metastatic and nonmetastatic thyroid tumors. Turning to the study itself: The study looked at repertoires side by side in blood and in tumor or nodule tissue from malignant and benign thyroid patients. Notes on the study in general: Within blood and tumor, benign nodules reportedly had significantly lower TCR beta diversity than malignant thyroid tumors did.

Each patient went into thyroid surgery without having received any treatment. Trimming pared 8 bases from V and 14 bases from J, leaving 16 bases between. The CDR3 is 12 amino acids. Germline CDR1 reads MNHNS; CDR2 reads SASEGT. The sample consisted of blood. This sequence originates from a male donor with papillary thyroid cancer or a benign thyroid nodule (not recorded which). Some clones in this sample may be carry-over from other donors' samples. V and J are TRBV6-1 and TRBJ1-6; D might be TRBD1 (5 bases). CDR3 nucleotides: TGTGCCAGCCGGGGACCGTCCGACTCCCTCCACTTT. Amino acid sequence: CASRGPSDSLHF.